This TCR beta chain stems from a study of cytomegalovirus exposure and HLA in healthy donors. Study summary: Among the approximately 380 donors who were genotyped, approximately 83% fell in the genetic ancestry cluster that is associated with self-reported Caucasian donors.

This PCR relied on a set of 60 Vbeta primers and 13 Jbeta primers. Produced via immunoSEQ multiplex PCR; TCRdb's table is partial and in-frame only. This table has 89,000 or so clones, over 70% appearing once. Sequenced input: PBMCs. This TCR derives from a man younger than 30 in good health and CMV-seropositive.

CDR3 DNA: TGCGCCAGCAGCTTGGGGCCGACAGGTCTATCCTACAATGAGCAGTTCTTC. This encodes CASSLGPTGLSYNEQFF. The chain couples TRBV5-1 to TRBJ2-1; tentative D call: TRBD1 (6 bases). Germline CDR1 SGHRS, CDR2 YFSETQ. CDR3 size: 17 residues. Trimming shortened V by 0 bases and J by 1 base, and 14 bases separated the two germline ends.